The 2 T cell receptor beta chains listed next were all sequenced from one sample in a study of T cell changes during pregnancy in multiple sclerosis. Profiled with immunoSEQ multiplex PCR; TCRdb holds only in-frame clones, not every one. The sample gives tens of thousands of clones, about 96% of which show up once; 2% to 3% is in the top ten. This specimen was CD8+ T cells from peripheral blood mononuclear cells, taken after pregnancy. These receptors all come from a female donor with multiple sclerosis, enrolled in a pregnancy study.

On this clone itself: The DNA is left out, because the CDR3 cannot be placed on it with certainty; the CDR3 is given as TCRdb lists it. The rearrangement uses TRBV28 and TRBJ2-7; TRBD2, as called in the table, went unchecked against the DNA. The CDR3 has 10 residues if both end residues are counted. Germline V gene data show CDR1 as MDHEN and CDR2 as SYDVKM. The CDR3 loop reads CASSSSVQYF.

The J gene is TRBJ2-3, the V gene TRBV7-8, with D possibly TRBD2 on 6 matching bases. V was clipped by 5 bases and J by 2 bases, with 20 bases between them. Germline V gene data show CDR1 as SGHVS and CDR2 as FQNEAQ. CDR3 size: 17 residues. The CDR3 loop is CASSTDTGTSPTDTQYF. As DNA, the CDR3 is TGTGCCAGCAGCACCGATACCGGGACTTCTCCCACAGATACGCAGTATTTT.